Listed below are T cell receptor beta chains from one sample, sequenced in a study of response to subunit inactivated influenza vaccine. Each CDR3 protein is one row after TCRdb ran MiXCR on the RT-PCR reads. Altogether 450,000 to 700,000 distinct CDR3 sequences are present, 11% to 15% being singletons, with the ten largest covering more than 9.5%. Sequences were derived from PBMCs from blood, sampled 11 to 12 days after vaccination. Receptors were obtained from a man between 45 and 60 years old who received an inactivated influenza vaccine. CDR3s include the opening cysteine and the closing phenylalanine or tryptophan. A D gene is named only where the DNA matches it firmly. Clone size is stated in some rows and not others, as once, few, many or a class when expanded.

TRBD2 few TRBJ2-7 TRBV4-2 CASSHAGTSGSYEQYF TGTGCCAGCAGCCATGCCGGGACTAGCGGGAGCTACGAGCAGTACTTC
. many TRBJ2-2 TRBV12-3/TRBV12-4 CASTQATANTGELFF TGTGCCAGCACCCAGGCAACAGCGAACACCGGGGAGCTGTTTTTT
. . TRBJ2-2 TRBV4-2 CASSAQVGVTTGELFF TGTGCCAGCAGCGCGCAGGTGGGTGTGACCACCGGGGAGCTGTTTTTT
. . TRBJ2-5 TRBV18 CASSPPSTETQYF TGTGCCAGCTCACCGCCCAGTACGGAGACCCAGTACTTC
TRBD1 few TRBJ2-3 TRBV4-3 CASSQGQGWDTQYF TGCGCCAGCAGCCAAGGACAGGGGTGGGATACGCAGTATTTT
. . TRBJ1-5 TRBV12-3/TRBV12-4 CASTLNNQPQHF TGTGCCAGCACCCTTAACAATCAGCCCCAGCATTTT
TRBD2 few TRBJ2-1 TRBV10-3 CAISGLAGGSYNEQFF TGTGCCATCAGTGGCCTAGCGGGAGGATCCTACAATGAGCAGTTCTTC
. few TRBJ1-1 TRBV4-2 CASSQGTNTEAFF TGTGCCAGCAGCCAGGGTACGAACACTGAAGCTTTCTTT
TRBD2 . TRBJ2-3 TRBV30 CAWRRGLAGGGTDTQYF TGTGCCTGGAGGAGAGGACTAGCGGGGGGAGGCACAGATACGCAGTATTTT
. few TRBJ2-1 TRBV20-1 CSVHSGSPHNEQFF TGCAGTGTGCATTCCGGCTCGCCTCACAATGAGCAGTTCTTC
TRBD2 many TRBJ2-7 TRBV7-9 CASSSGSGSYEQYF TGTGCCAGCAGCTCTGGTAGCGGGAGTTACGAGCAGTACTTC
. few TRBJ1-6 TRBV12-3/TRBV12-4 CASSFWGGQYNSPLHF TGTGCCAGCAGTTTCTGGGGGGGGCAATATAATTCACCCCTCCACTTT
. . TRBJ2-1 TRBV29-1 CSVEEGGNEQFF TGCAGCGTTGAAGAGGGTGGGAATGAGCAGTTCTTC
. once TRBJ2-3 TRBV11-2 CASSLETHIRGRSTDTQYF TGTGCCAGCAGCTTAGAGACCCATATCAGGGGCAGGAGTACAGATACGCAGTATTTT
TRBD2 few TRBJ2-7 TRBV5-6 CASSGGGTSGDISYEQYF TGTGCCAGCAGCGGTGGCGGGACTAGCGGGGATATTTCCTACGAGCAGTACTTC
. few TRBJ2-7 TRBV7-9 CASSLAEGASYEQYF TGTGCCAGCAGCTTAGCCGAAGGGGCCTCCTACGAGCAGTACTTC
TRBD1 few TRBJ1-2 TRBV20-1 CSALQGDYGYTF TGCAGTGCTCTACAGGGGGACTATGGCTACACCTTC
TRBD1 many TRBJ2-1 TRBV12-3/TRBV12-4 CASSGGQGAYNEQFF TGTGCCAGCAGTGGGGGACAGGGAGCCTACAATGAGCAGTTCTTC
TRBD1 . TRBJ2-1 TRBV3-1 CASSQAGTGNEQFF TGTGCCAGCAGCCAAGCCGGGACAGGCAATGAGCAGTTCTTC
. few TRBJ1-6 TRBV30 CAWSVRLENSPLHF TGTGCCTGGAGTGTACGGTTGGAGAATTCACCCCTCCACTTT
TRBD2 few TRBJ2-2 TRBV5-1 CASSRTSGPTGELFF TGCGCCAGCAGCCGGACTAGCGGACCCACCGGGGAGCTGTTTTTT
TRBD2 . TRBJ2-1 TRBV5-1 CASSLEASGAYNEQFF TGCGCCAGCAGCTTGGAGGCTAGCGGGGCCTACAATGAGCAGTTCTTC
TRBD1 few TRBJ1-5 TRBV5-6 CASSEGTVNQPQHF TGTGCCAGCAGCGAGGGGACAGTGAATCAGCCCCAGCATTTT
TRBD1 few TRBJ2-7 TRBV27 CASSPHSLDRVQYF TGTGCCAGCAGTCCACATAGCTTGGACAGGGTCCAGTACTTC
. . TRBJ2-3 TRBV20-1 CSAPAITLTDTQYF TGCAGTGCCCCGGCCATAACGCTCACAGATACGCAGTATTTT
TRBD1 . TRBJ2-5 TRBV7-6 CASSLHGTGGRETQYF TGTGCCAGCAGCTTACACGGGACAGGGGGAAGAGAGACCCAGTACTTC
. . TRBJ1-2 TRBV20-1 CSARQGKGYTF TGCAGTGCTAGACAGGGGAAGGGCTACACCTTC
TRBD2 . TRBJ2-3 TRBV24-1 CATSDFGSGGAKDTQYF TGTGCCACCAGTGATTTTGGGAGCGGGGGGGCGAAAGATACGCAGTATTTT
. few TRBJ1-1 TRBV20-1 CSAQLMNTEAFF TGCAGTGCGCAACTTATGAACACTGAAGCTTTCTTT
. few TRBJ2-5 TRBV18 CASSPPSAGRETQYF TGTGCCAGCTCACCACCCTCGGCAGGGCGAGAGACCCAGTACTTC
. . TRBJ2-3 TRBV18 CASSPPSSHTQYF TGTGCCAGCTCACCACCGAGCTCACATACGCAGTATTTT
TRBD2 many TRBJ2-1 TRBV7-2 CASSLVLAGSFF TGTGCCAGCAGCTTAGTTTTAGCGGGGTCGTTCTTC
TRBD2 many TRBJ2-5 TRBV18 CASSRTREETQYF TGTGCCAGCTCACGGACTAGGGAAGAGACCCAGTACTTC
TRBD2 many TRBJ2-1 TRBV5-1 CASSLGLAGAYNEQFF TGCGCCAGCAGCTTGGGCCTAGCGGGAGCCTACAATGAGCAGTTCTTC
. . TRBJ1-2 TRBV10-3 CAISADSYGYTF TGTGCCATCAGCGCGGACTCCTATGGCTACACCTTC
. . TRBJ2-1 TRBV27 CASSLLATRYNEQFF TGTGCCAGCAGTTTACTTGCGACACGCTACAATGAGCAGTTCTTC
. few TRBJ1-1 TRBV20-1 CSATRRGATSEAFF TGCAGTGCTACTAGAAGGGGGGCCACCTCTGAAGCTTTCTTT
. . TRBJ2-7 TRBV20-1 CSASIGEPAEQYF TGCAGTGCTAGCATCGGGGAACCAGCCGAGCAGTACTTC
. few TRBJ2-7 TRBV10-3 CAISRDGSYEQYF TGTGCCATCAGCCGAGACGGGTCCTACGAGCAGTACTTC
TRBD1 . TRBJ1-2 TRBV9 CASSVGQGRGYGYTF TGTGCCAGCAGCGTCGGACAGGGAAGGGGCTATGGCTACACCTTC
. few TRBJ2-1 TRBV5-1 CASKVDHYEQFF TGCGCCAGCAAGGTGGATCATTATGAGCAGTTCTTC
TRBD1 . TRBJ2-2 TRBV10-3 CAISAGQGWTGELFF TGTGCCATCAGTGCGGGACAGGGGTGGACCGGGGAGCTGTTTTTT
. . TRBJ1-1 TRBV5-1 CASCSGVQGGRAFF TGCGCCAGCTGCTCGGGGGTTCAGGGTGGAAGAGCTTTCTTT
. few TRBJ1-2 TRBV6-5 CASSYRGNSNYGYTF TGTGCCAGCAGTTACAGGGGAAACAGTAACTATGGCTACACCTTC